This T cell receptor beta chain was documented in a study of blood T cell repertoires in COVID-19. About the study: Acute and convalescent COVID-19 samples came from the United States, Italy and Spain. Sources were T cells, B-cell-depleted T cells, or PBMCs; the material itself was cDNA or gDNA.

This CDR3 is built from 15 residues. Germline-derived CDR1 and CDR2 are LNHDA and SQIVND (reference sequence). V gave up 5 bases and J gave up 4 bases; unmatched junction bases: 7. Original handling: Reference gene primer amplification gave estimated nucleated cell counts. Using immunoSEQ multiplex PCR, the repertoire was profiled, and TCRdb retains in-frame clones only, with some absent. The DNA gave D and trimming, while V, J and clone size come from that table. The sample has under 70,000 clones; around nine tenths are singletons. The sequenced sample consisted of peripheral blood. The gene calls are TRBV19 and TRBJ1-4; the match to TRBD1 covers 7 bases. The receptor comes from a man over 45 with acute or convalescent COVID-19. CDR3 bases: TGTGCCAGTAGTCACCGGGACAGAGATAATGAAAAACTGTTTTTT. Its translation: CASSHRDRDNEKLFF.